The clone carrying this T cell receptor (beta chain) was seen many times. This sample is part of a study of spatial heterogeneity in lung cancer. The CDR3 totals 14 residues. Trimming removed 6 bases from V and 3 bases from J, with 15 bases in between. CDR1 is SGHRS and CDR2 is YFSETQ in the germline V gene. TCRdb reprocessed the 5' RACE reads via MiXCR and lists one record per CDR3 protein. The table lists some 37,000 distinct CDR3 sequences, 6.5% to 9% of them singletons, with about 26% in the top ten. The time point here: sample taken at primary tumor resection. The V call is TRBV5-1, the J call TRBJ1-1, with D possibly being TRBD1 (5 bases). The source of this sequence is a male donor with early-stage non-small cell lung cancer. Source: PBMCs, taken at surgery. The CDR3 loop is CASTPGRAHTEAFF. The CDR3, as DNA: TGCGCCAGCACCCCCGGCAGGGCCCACACTGAAGCTTTCTTT.